Listed below are T cell receptor beta chains from one sample, sequenced in a study of beta chain features in type 1 diabetes. TCRdb keeps only in-frame clones here, not all; method: immunoSEQ multiplex PCR. In the table there are 250,000 to 400,000 clones, around 15% of which are singletons. Specimen: central memory CD4+ T cells from blood. The receptors here all came from a man aged 30-40 years in good health. Each CDR3 is given with its conserved first and last residue. A D gene is named only where the DNA matches it firmly. Size tells how often a clone was seen (once, few, many) or the class of an expanded clone, and some rows leave it out.

TRBV29-1,TRBJ1-2,-,few,TGCAGCGATTGGGACCGTGCTAACTATGGCTACACCTTC,CSDWDRANYGYTF
TRBV11-2,TRBJ1-1,-,few,TGTGCCAGCAGCATACAGGGAGGTGTGAACACTGAAGCTTTCTTT,CASSIQGGVNTEAFF
TRBV5-1,TRBJ2-1,TRBD2,-,TGCGCCAGCAGCGAGAGTACCGGGACTATACATGAGCAGTTCTTC,CASSESTGTIHEQFF
TRBV7-9,TRBJ1-2,-,few,TGTGCCAGCAGCTTAGATGTCAGAGACTATGGCTACACCTTC,CASSLDVRDYGYTF
TRBV7-2,TRBJ1-1,-,few,TGTGCCAGCAGCAGACGGTCGGGACGGATGAACACTGAAGCTTTCTTT,CASSRRSGRMNTEAFF
TRBV6-6,TRBJ1-5,TRBD1,few,TGTGCCAGCATCGAATCAGGGGACAGCGTCAATCAGCCCCAGCATTTT,CASIESGDSVNQPQHF
TRBV11-2,TRBJ2-7,-,-,TGTGCCAGCAGCTCTTCGACTGTAGAGCAGTACTTC,CASSSSTVEQYF
TRBV7-2,TRBJ2-1,TRBD2,many,TGTGCCACCCGGACCGGACTAGCGGGCTCCTACAATGAGCAGTTCTTC,CATRTGLAGSYNEQFF
TRBV6-1,TRBJ1-1,TRBD1,-,TGTGCCATCGGGGGACAGGGAGACACTGAAGCTTTCTTT,CAIGGQGDTEAFF
TRBV28,TRBJ1-3,-,many,TGTGCCAGCAGTCCCCGTCCCAACACCATATATTTT,CASSPRPNTIYF
TRBV25-1,TRBJ2-7,-,few,TGTGCCAGCAGTGAATCGGGCACTCTCTACGAGCAGTACTTC,CASSESGTLYEQYF
TRBV4-3,TRBJ2-3,-,few,TGCGCCAGCAGCCGGGGCAACTCAGATACGCAGTATTTT,CASSRGNSDTQYF
TRBV4-1,TRBJ2-5,-,few,TGCGCCAGCAGCCAACAGGGATTCGAGACCCAGTACTTC,CASSQQGFETQYF
TRBV4-3,TRBJ1-1,-,few,TGCGCCAGCAGCCTGGACAAGAACACTGAAGCTTTCTTT,CASSLDKNTEAFF
TRBV7-2,TRBJ2-1,TRBD1,-,TGTGCCAGCAGCTTCAGGGGGCGATCTGGTGAGCAGTTCTTC,CASSFRGRSGEQFF
TRBV7-8,TRBJ1-5,-,-,TGTGCCAGCAGCTTAGCCGTCAGCACGGCCGTTTCCAATCAGCCCCAGCATTTT,CASSLAVSTAVSNQPQHF
TRBV5-1,TRBJ1-1,-,few,TGCGCCAGCAGCCTCAGGAGAATGAACACTGAAGCTTTCTTT,CASSLRRMNTEAFF
TRBV30,TRBJ1-1,-,few,TGTGCCTGGAAGGTGGGACCTTGGGCTGAAGCTTTCTTT,CAWKVGPWAEAFF
TRBV5-1,TRBJ1-3,TRBD1,-,TGCGCCAGCAGCTCCGGGGACAGGGGTGGAAACACCATATATTTT,CASSSGDRGGNTIYF
TRBV7-2,TRBJ2-4,-,few,TGTGCCAGCAGCTTGCCAGGGGCCAAAAACATTCAGTACTTC,CASSLPGAKNIQYF
TRBV9,TRBJ1-5,-,-,TGTGCCAGCAGCGTCGACAGTTTTGGTCAGCCCCAGCATTTT,CASSVDSFGQPQHF
TRBV5-4,TRBJ2-3,-,many,TGTGCCAGCAGTGGACAGAATTCCGCAGATACGCAGTATTTT,CASSGQNSADTQYF
TRBV12-5,TRBJ1-2,-,-,TGTGCTAGTGGTTTGGTAACAGGGTTTGGCTACACCTTC,CASGLVTGFGYTF
TRBV5-1,TRBJ2-2,-,-,TGCGCCAGCAGAGGTTTGGGACCGCGACAGACCGGGGAGCTGTTTTTT,CASRGLGPRQTGELFF
TRBV7-2,TRBJ1-1,-,few,TGTGCCAGCAGCCAGGGTCTAATGAACACTGAAGCTTTCTTT,CASSQGLMNTEAFF
TRBV6-4,TRBJ2-1,-,-,TGTGCCAGCAGTGCCGAGGTGGGACCTCTCTCCTACAATGAGCAGTTCTTC,CASSAEVGPLSYNEQFF
TRBV4-2,TRBJ2-1,-,few,TGTGCCAGCAGCCAAGAGTGGGCTAGGCAGTTCTTC,CASSQEWARQFF
TRBV5-4,TRBJ2-4,TRBD1,-,TGTGCCAGCAGCTTTTCTGGGACAGCATCGATGTACTTC,CASSFSGTASMYF
TRBV25-1,TRBJ2-2,-,few,TGTGCCAGCAGGGGGACTGGCAACACCGGGGAGCTGTTTTTT,CASRGTGNTGELFF
TRBV4-2,TRBJ2-3,-,few,TGTGCCAGCAGCTTGGCCGCGGGAATTGAAGATACGCAGTATTTT,CASSLAAGIEDTQYF
TRBV18,TRBJ2-3,TRBD1,-,TGTGCCAGCTCACCATCGGGACAGGGCACAGATACGCAGTATTTT,CASSPSGQGTDTQYF
TRBV18,TRBJ2-5,-,few,TGTGCCAGCTCACCACGGAGGGACAATGGAGAGACCCAGTACTTC,CASSPRRDNGETQYF
TRBV19,TRBJ2-3,TRBD1,-,TGTGCCAGTAGTACCACAGGGGCTCGGACAGATACGCAGTATTTT,CASSTTGARTDTQYF
TRBV7-2,TRBJ1-5,-,-,TGTGCCAGCAGCCAAGACAGAAGCAATCAGCCCCAGCATTTT,CASSQDRSNQPQHF
TRBV27,TRBJ1-2,-,few,TGTGCCAGCAGTTTTGGGGGAAGCGATGGCTACACCTTC,CASSFGGSDGYTF
TRBV6-5,TRBJ1-1,-,few,TGTGCCAGCAGTCAAACTACAGGGTCCAGCTCTGAAGCTTTCTTT,CASSQTTGSSSEAFF
TRBV7-9,TRBJ2-1,-,few,TGTGCCATAACGGAAGGGGTCGAGCAGTTCTTC,CAITEGVEQFF
TRBV7-9,TRBJ1-2,-,many,TGTGCCAGCAGCTTAGATTCAGGGCTCGGTGGCTACACCTTC,CASSLDSGLGGYTF
TRBV9,TRBJ2-2,-,many,TGTGCCAGCAGCCCACGGGGGACAGCGAGCACCGGGGAGCTGTTTTTT,CASSPRGTASTGELFF
TRBV5-5,TRBJ2-1,-,-,TGTGCCAGCAGCTTGGATGGTAGACCGGGCGCCTACAATGAGCAGTTCTTC,CASSLDGRPGAYNEQFF
TRBV6-6,TRBJ1-5,TRBD1,-,TGTGCCAGCAGCTACGGACAGGGCAATCAGCCCCAGCATTTT,CASSYGQGNQPQHF
TRBV20-1,TRBJ2-7,-,few,TGCAGTGCTAGTCACGATCACGAGCAGTACTTC,CSASHDHEQYF
TRBV27,TRBJ2-3,TRBD1,-,TGTGCCAGCGGACAGGGAATGGGCACAGATACGCAGTATTTT,CASGQGMGTDTQYF
TRBV5-1,TRBJ2-5,TRBD1,-,TGCGCCAGCAGCGGGGGACAGGGTGGCGAGACCCAGTACTTC,CASSGGQGGETQYF
TRBV9,TRBJ2-5,TRBD2,few,TGTGCCAGCAGCGGGACTAGCGGGGGAGAGACCCAGTACTTC,CASSGTSGGETQYF
TRBV7-9,TRBJ1-2,-,-,TGTGCCAGCAGCTTCGTGACAGATGGCTACACCTTC,CASSFVTDGYTF
TRBV19,TRBJ2-1,TRBD1,few,TGTGCCAGCAAGGACAGGGCCCTTGGTGAGCAGTTCTTC,CASKDRALGEQFF
TRBV5-3,TRBJ2-5,-,-,TGTGCCAGAAGAAGGGCCGAAGAGACCCAGTACTTC,CARRRAEETQYF
TRBV6-6,TRBJ1-1,-,-,TGTGCCAGCGATAGACGGGGGACAAACACTGAAGCTTTCTTT,CASDRRGTNTEAFF
TRBV7-2,TRBJ1-2,-,few,TGTGCCAGCAGCTTAGATCGGCGCGGGGACTATGGCTACACCTTC,CASSLDRRGDYGYTF
TRBV9,TRBJ2-3,-,-,TGTGCCAGCAGCGTTACCCCGGGTGCTAGCGCAGATACGCAGTATTTT,CASSVTPGASADTQYF
TRBV19,TRBJ1-2,-,few,TGTGCCAGTAGTGTCTCGACAAATAACTATGGCTACACCTTC,CASSVSTNNYGYTF
TRBV10-3,TRBJ2-1,TRBD2,-,TGTGCCATCAACGGCGGGGGGGCCGACAATGAGCAGTTCTTC,CAINGGGADNEQFF
TRBV7-2,TRBJ1-2,-,few,TGTGCCAGCAGCTTAAGGGAACAGGTCTTCTATGGCTACACCTTC,CASSLREQVFYGYTF
TRBV6-1,TRBJ2-4,-,-,TGTGCCAGCAGTAAAGGGACGGACATTCAGTACTTC,CASSKGTDIQYF
TRBV6-5,TRBJ2-1,-,few,TGTGCCAGCAGTTTTAGGCTCCTGTTCAATGAGCAGTTCTTC,CASSFRLLFNEQFF
TRBV14,TRBJ2-7,-,-,TGTGCCAGCAGCCTGGCACAGGGCCCCTACGAGCAGTACTTC,CASSLAQGPYEQYF